These 22 T cell receptor beta chains were all obtained from the same sample, sequenced in a study of CD8+CD57+ T cells in acquired aplastic anemia. CDR3 and TCR beta VDJ profiling relied on genomic DNA as the template. Each CDR3 protein gets one entry after TCRdb re-called the reads with MiXCR. Of 75,000 to 80,000 distinct CDR3 sequences detected, roughly three quarters appear once; the ten largest clones hold around 80%. The authors sequenced patients whose flow cytometry had shown CD8+CD57+ cell expansion. The sequenced sample consisted of sorted CD4+, CD8+, or CD8+CD57+ T cells (not recorded which) from PBMCs. All receptors derive from a human donor with aplastic anemia.

The CDR3 region has the DNA TGCAGCGTTGGGACGGGGGAGCCCCAGCATTTT. This translates into CSVGTGEPQHF. The chain joins TRBV29-1 to TRBJ1-5, with D possibly being TRBD1 (5 bases). CDR1 and CDR2 from the germline V gene are SQVTM and ANQGSEA. V shed 4 bases and J shed 8 bases, with 9 bases lying between them. The CDR3 spans 11 residues. Together with reference TRBV29-1 and TRBJ1-5, the CDR3 gives the full variable domain: SAVISQKPSRDICQRGTSLTIQCQVDSQVTMMFWYRQQPGQSLTLIATANQGSEATYESGFVIDKFPISRPNLTFSTLTVSNMSPEDSSIYLCSVGTGEPQHFGDGTRLSIL.

The chain joins TRBV15 to TRBJ1-2; 7 bases are a match to TRBD1. From germline, CDR1 is LNHNV and CDR2 YYDKDF (reference sequence). V lost 0 bases and J lost 4; bases outside the gene matches: 5. CDR3 length equals 15 residues. CDR3 nucleotides: TGTGCCACCAGCAGAGATACAGGGGTGGGCTATGGCTACACCTTC. This codes for CATSRDTGVGYGYTF.

This rearrangement joins TRBV24-1 to TRBJ1-5; 7 nucleotides line up with TRBD1. The CDR3 length is 13 residues. V gave up 5 bases and J gave up 7 bases; unmatched junction bases: 4. Germline V gene sequence: CDR1 KGHDR, CDR2 SFDVKD. The CDR3 bases are TGTGCCACCAGTGCAGGGGGTGGCCAGCCCCAGCATTTT. Translation: CATSAGGGQPQHF.

V is TRBV7-3 and J is TRBJ1-2; D is possibly TRBD1 (6 bases). V was cut by 9 bases and J by 6 bases, with 20 bases left in between. This CDR3 has 14 residues. Germline CDR1 SGHTA, CDR2 FQGTGA. CDR3 protein: CASQTQDRIDGYTF. CDR3 sequence (DNA): TGTGCCAGTCAAACACAAGACAGGATCGATGGCTACACCTTC.

This rearrangement joins TRBV24-1 to TRBJ2-7; TRBD1 aligns across 7 bases. Germline V lookup: CDR1 KGHDR, CDR2 SFDVKD. The V and J ends lost 8 bases and 5 bases, in that order; junction bases with no gene match: 11. This CDR3 has 14 residues. CDR3: CATTWTGLKHEQYF. In DNA form, the CDR3 reads TGTGCCACCACCTGGACAGGTTTAAAACACGAGCAGTACTTC.

The genes are TRBV15 and TRBJ1-1, with TRBD1 as a possible D gene (5 bases). V dropped 1 base and J dropped 4 bases, with 10 bases sitting between them. Germline V gene lookup returns CDR1 LNHNV and CDR2 YYDKDF (reference sequence). CDR3 length equals 14 residues. CDR3 in amino acids: CATSRADKITEAFF. The CDR3 nucleotides are TGTGCCACCAGCAGAGCGGACAAGATCACTGAAGCTTTCTTT.

This clonotype was seen only a few times. V gene TRBV19 combines with J gene TRBJ2-7; 7 positions match TRBD1. CDR3 length equals 14 residues. Germline CDR1 and CDR2: LNHDA and SQIVND (reference sequence). Germline trimming cut 5 bases from V and 5 bases from J; bases unmatched to any gene: 9. The CDR3 coding sequence is TGTGCCAGTAGTTTTGGACAGGCCGGGAACGAGCAGTACTTC. It specifies CASSFGQAGNEQYF. Full variable domain (remainder filled in from reference TRBV19 and TRBJ2-7): DGGITQSPKYLFRKEGQNVTLSCEQNLNHDAMYWYRQDPGQGLRLIYYSQIVNDFQKGDIAEGYSVSREKKESFPLTVTSAQKNPTAFYLCASSFGQAGNEQYFGPGTRLTVT.

V and J are TRBV20-1 and TRBJ1-6; D ambiguous. Trimming took 6 bases from V and 7 from J, leaving 19 bases between them. The CDR3 is made up of 15 amino acids. The germline V gene encodes CDR1 DFQATT and CDR2 SNEGSKA (reference sequence). The CDR3 is CSAPTASDSNSPLHF. The CDR3 nucleotides are TGCAGTGCCCCCACGGCGTCTGACTCAAATTCACCCCTCCACTTT.

The gene calls are TRBV9 and TRBJ1-3; 9 nucleotides line up with TRBD1. Germline-derived CDR1 and CDR2 are SGDLS and YYNGEE. Germline trimming cut 3 bases from V and 4 bases from J; bases unmatched to any gene: 5. The CDR3 totals 15 residues. The DNA for the CDR3 is TGTGCCAGCAGCGAGGGGACAGGGATCGGAAACACCATATATTTT. This sequence encodes CASSEGTGIGNTIYF.

V and J are TRBV20-1 and TRBJ2-7, with D perhaps matching TRBD1 or TRBD2 (5 bases each). The CDR3 totals 14 residues. Germline V gene lookup returns CDR1 DFQATT and CDR2 SNEGSKA (reference sequence). Trimming left V 2 bases short and J 2 bases short, with 13 bases between. CDR3 in amino acids: CSARPRDRTYEQYF. In DNA form, the CDR3 reads TGCAGTGCTAGACCCAGGGACCGCACCTACGAGCAGTACTTC.

This clonotype was observed once. This chain connects TRBV29-1 to TRBJ2-2; TRBD2 might be the D (5 bases). The CDR3 has 14 amino acids. From germline, CDR1 is SQVTM and CDR2 ANQGSEA. V lost 7 bases and J 0 bases, leaving 12 bases between the germline ends. The CDR3 region is CSGGEGSNTGELFF. The CDR3 coding sequence is TGCAGCGGGGGAGAAGGATCGAACACCGGGGAGCTGTTTTTT.

The CDR3 region is CATSSDRVSGNTIYF. Here the CDR3 DNA reads TGTGCCACCAGCAGTGACAGGGTCTCTGGAAACACCATATATTTT. The chain carries TRBV15 and TRBJ1-3; 7 bases match TRBD1. Per germline, CDR1 LNHNV and CDR2 YYDKDF (reference sequence). The CDR3 is 15 amino acids. J lost 0 bases, V lost 3 bases, and 2 bases had no gene match.

This clonotype has only a few counts. This chain links TRBV15 with TRBJ2-2; D unresolved. Germline CDR1 and CDR2: LNHNV and YYDKDF (reference sequence). The CDR3 runs 14 residues. Trimming took off 8 bases at V and 6 bases at J, with 16 bases between the two ends. The CDR3 sequence: CATAINTASGELFF. The CDR3 DNA follows: TGTGCCACCGCAATCAACACAGCGTCCGGGGAGCTGTTTTTT.

This chain connects TRBV5-4 to TRBJ2-3, with TRBD2 matching over 16 bases. The ends lost 4 bases at V and 0 bases at J; junction bases unmatched: 8. Looked up from germline, CDR1 is SGHNT and CDR2 is YYREEE (reference sequence). This CDR3 has 19 residues. The CDR3 spells CASSVGLAGGPESTDTQYF. CDR3 nucleotide sequence: TGTGCCAGCAGCGTGGGACTAGCGGGAGGGCCGGAAAGCACAGATACGCAGTATTTT.

The CDR3 region has the DNA TGTGCCAGCAGATCTGGAGCCGGGACAGGGGAGACCCAGTACTTC. It is translated as CASRSGAGTGETQYF. The rearrangement links TRBV7-8 to TRBJ2-5, with 9 bases fitting TRBD1. V lost 6 bases to trimming and J lost 5 bases; unmatched junction nucleotides: 10. Germline loops: CDR1 SGHVS, CDR2 FQNEAQ. CDR3 length: 15 amino acids.

The chain joins TRBV19 to TRBJ1-1; D not certain. Trimming left V 4 bases short and J 5 bases short, with 14 bases between. The CDR3 loop spans 14 amino acids. CDR1 and CDR2 from the germline V gene are LNHDA and SQIVND (reference sequence). The CDR3 region has the DNA TGTGCCAGTAGTACCCAGACTGTGATTACTGAAGCTTTCTTT. The encoded protein is CASSTQTVITEAFF.

The chain couples TRBV24-1 to TRBJ2-1, with 9 bases fitting TRBD1. The CDR3 contains 14 residues. V trimming: 11 bases; J trimming: 5 bases; junction bases outside the gene matches: 9. Germline V gene sequence: CDR1 KGHDR, CDR2 SFDVKD. The CDR3 sequence: CAIPDRGFHNEQFF. The CDR3 region has the DNA TGTGCCATCCCCGACAGGGGGTTTCACAATGAGCAGTTCTTC.

This chain connects TRBV24-1 to TRBJ2-1; possibly TRBD1 or TRBD2 for D (5 bases each). This CDR3 comprises 12 residues. Trimming pared 1 base from V and 16 bases from J, leaving 13 bases between. Germline V gives CDR1 KGHDR, CDR2 SFDVKD. In nucleotides, the CDR3 is TGTGCCACCAGTGATTTAAGGGGAGCTATATTCTTC. Protein sequence: CATSDLRGAIFF.

This chain uses TRBV2 with TRBJ2-7, with D uncertain. Trimming left V 7 bases short and J 2 bases short, with 15 bases between. The CDR3 is made up of 14 amino acids. Germline values: CDR1 SNHLY, CDR2 FYNNEI. The CDR3 spells CASKERSGPYEQYF. CDR3 nucleotides: TGTGCCAGCAAGGAACGATCGGGCCCCTACGAGCAGTACTTC.

This rearrangement joins TRBV20-1 to TRBJ1-1; the D gene is possibly TRBD1 (5 bases). Trimming left V 3 bases short and J 3 bases short, with 11 bases between. The CDR3 has 13 residues. Germline CDR1 reads DFQATT; CDR2 reads SNEGSKA (reference sequence). In DNA form, the CDR3 reads TGCAGTGCTAGGGGGGATACTGACACTGAAGCTTTCTTT. Its protein product is CSARGDTDTEAFF.

V and J are TRBV5-6 and TRBJ2-1; 14 nucleotides line up with TRBD2. Per the germline V gene, CDR1 is SGHDT and CDR2 is YYEEEE. V lost 1 base to trimming and J lost 9 bases; unmatched junction nucleotides: 12. The CDR3 is made up of 18 amino acids. CDR3 DNA sequence: TGTGCCAGCAGCTTGAGGGGACTAGCGGGAGTCTCGGCAAGTGAGCAGTTCTTC. Translating it yields CASSLRGLAGVSASEQFF.

The chain links TRBV24-1 to TRBJ1-1; possibly TRBD1 for D (6 bases). The CDR3 extends over 13 amino acids. Germline assignment: CDR1 KGHDR and CDR2 SFDVKD. V shed 5 bases and J shed 9 bases, with 15 bases lying between them. DNA of the CDR3: TGTGCCACCAGTGGGGGGCCGGGACAAAAAGCTTTCTTT. Translated, it gives CATSGGPGQKAFF.